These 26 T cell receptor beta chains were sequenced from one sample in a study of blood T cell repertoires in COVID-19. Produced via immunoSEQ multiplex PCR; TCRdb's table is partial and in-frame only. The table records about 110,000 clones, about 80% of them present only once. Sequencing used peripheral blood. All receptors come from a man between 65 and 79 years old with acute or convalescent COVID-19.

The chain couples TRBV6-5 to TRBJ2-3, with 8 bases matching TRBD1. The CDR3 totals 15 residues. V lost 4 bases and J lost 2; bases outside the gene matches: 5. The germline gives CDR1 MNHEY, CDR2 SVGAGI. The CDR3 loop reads CASSSTGQATDTQYF. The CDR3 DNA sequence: TGTGCCAGCAGTTCGACGGGACAGGCCACAGATACGCAGTATTTT.

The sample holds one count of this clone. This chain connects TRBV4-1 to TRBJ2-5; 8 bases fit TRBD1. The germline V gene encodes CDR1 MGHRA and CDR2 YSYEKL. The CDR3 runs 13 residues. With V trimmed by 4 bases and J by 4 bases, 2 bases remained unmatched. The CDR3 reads CASSLTGGETQYF. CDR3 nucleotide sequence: TGCGCCAGCAGCCTTACAGGGGGAGAGACCCAGTACTTC.

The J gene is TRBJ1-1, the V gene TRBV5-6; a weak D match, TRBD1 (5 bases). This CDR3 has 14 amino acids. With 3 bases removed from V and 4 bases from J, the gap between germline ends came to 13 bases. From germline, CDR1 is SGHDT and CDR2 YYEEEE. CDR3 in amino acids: CASSSRGGGTEAFF. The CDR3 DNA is TGTGCCAGCAGCTCACGGGGGGGAGGCACTGAAGCTTTCTTT.

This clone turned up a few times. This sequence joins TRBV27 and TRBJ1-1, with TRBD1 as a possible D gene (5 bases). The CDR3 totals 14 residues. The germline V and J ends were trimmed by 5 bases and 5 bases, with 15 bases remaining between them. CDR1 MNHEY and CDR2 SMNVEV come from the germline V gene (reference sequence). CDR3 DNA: TGTGCCAGCAGTGGGGTGGAGGGGCGGACTGAAGCTTTCTTT. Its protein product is CASSGVEGRTEAFF.

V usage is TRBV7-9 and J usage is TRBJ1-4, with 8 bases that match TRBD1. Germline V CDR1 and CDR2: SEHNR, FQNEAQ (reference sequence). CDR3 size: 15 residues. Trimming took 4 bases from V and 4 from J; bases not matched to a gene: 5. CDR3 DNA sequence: TGTGCCAGCAGCTCTGACAGGGGCCTTAATGAAAAACTGTTTTTT. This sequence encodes CASSSDRGLNEKLFF.

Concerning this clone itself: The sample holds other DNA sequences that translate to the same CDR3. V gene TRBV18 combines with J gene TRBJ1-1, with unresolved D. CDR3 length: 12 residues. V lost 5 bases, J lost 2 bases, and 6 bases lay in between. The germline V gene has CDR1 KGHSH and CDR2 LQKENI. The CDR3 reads CASSTVNTEAFF. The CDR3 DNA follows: TGTGCCAGCTCAACGGTTAACACTGAAGCTTTCTTT.

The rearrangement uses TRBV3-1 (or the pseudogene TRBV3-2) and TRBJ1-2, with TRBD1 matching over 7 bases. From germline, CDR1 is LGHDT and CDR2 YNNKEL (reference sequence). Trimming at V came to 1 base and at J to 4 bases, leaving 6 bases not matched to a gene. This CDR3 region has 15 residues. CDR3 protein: CASSQGTPGGYGYTF. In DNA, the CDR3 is TGTGCCAGCAGCCAAGGGACGCCAGGGGGCTATGGCTACACCTTC.

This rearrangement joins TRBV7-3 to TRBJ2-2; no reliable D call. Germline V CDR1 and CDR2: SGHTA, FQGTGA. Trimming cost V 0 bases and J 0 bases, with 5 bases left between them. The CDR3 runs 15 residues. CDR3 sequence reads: CASSLTRPNTGELFF. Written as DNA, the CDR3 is TGTGCCAGCAGCTTAACGCGGCCGAACACCGGGGAGCTGTTTTTT.

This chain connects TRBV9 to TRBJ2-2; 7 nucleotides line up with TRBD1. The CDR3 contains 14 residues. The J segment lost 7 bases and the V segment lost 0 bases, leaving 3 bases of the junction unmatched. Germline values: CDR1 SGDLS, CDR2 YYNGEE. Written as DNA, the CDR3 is TGTGCCAGCAGCGTAGTGGCAGGGGGCGGGGAGCTGTTTTTT. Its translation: CASSVVAGGGELFF.

The CDR3, as DNA: TGTGCCAGCAGTTCTATCGGGGGAAGTCGTGAGCAGTACTTC. It codes for CASSSIGGSREQYF. The chain recombines TRBV6-5 with TRBJ2-7, with D possibly matching TRBD2 (6 bases). This CDR3 has 14 amino acids. In germline, CDR1 is MNHEY, CDR2 SVGAGI. Trimming left V 4 bases short and J 7 bases short, with 17 bases between.

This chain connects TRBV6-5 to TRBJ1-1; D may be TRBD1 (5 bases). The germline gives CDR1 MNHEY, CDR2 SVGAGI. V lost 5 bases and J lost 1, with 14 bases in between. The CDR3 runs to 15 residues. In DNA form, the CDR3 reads TGTGCCAGCAGTCCCCAATGGGGGGAGAACACTGAAGCTTTCTTT. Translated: CASSPQWGENTEAFF.

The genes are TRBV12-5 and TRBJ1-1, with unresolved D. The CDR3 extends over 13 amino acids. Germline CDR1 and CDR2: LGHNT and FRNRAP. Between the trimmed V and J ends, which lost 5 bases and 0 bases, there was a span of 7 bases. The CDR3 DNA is TGTGCTAGTGGTAAAGCTATGAACACTGAAGCTTTCTTT. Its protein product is CASGKAMNTEAFF.

The CDR3 region is CASRPGQGRYEQYF. The CDR3 nucleotides read TGTGCCAGCAGGCCCGGACAGGGGAGGTACGAGCAGTACTTC. J is TRBJ2-7 and V is TRBV2; the match to TRBD1 covers 9 bases. V shed 6 bases and J 4 bases; nucleotides not matched to a gene: 7. CDR3 length: 14 residues. Germline V CDR1 and CDR2: SNHLY, FYNNEI.

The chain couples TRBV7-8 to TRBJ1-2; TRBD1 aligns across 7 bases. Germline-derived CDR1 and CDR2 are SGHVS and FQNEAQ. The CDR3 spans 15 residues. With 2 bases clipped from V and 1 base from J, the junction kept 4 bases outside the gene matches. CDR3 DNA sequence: TGTGCCAGCAGCTTAAGGGACAGCTATAACTATGGCTACACCTTC. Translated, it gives CASSLRDSYNYGYTF.

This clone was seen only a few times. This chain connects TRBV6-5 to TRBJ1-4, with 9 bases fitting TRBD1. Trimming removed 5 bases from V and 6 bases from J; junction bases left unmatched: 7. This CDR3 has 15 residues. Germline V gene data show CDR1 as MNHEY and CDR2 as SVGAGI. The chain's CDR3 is CASSNPGTGYEKLFF. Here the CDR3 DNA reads TGTGCCAGCAGTAACCCCGGGACAGGGTATGAAAAACTGTTTTTT.

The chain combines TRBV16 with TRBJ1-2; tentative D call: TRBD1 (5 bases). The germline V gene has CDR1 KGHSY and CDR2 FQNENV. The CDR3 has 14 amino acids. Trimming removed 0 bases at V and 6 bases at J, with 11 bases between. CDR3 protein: CASSQSGRGDGYTF. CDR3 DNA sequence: TGTGCCAGCAGCCAATCCGGGAGGGGCGATGGCTACACCTTC.

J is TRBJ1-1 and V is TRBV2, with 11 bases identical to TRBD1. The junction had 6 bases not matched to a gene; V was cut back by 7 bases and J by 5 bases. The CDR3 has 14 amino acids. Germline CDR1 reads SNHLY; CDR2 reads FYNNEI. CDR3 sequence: CASMGQGGYTEAFF. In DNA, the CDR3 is TGTGCCAGCATGGGACAGGGGGGATATACTGAAGCTTTCTTT. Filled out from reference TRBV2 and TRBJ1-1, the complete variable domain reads EPEVTQTPSHQVTQMGQEVILRCVPISNHLYFYWYRQILGQKVEFLVSFYNNEISEKSEIFDDQFSVERPDGSNFTLKIRSTKLEDSAMYFCASMGQGGYTEAFFGQGTRLTVV.

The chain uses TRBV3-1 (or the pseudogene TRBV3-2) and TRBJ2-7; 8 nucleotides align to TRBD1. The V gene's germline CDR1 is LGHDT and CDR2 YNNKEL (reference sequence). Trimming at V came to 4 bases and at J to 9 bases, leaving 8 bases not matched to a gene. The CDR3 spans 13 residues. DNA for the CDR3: TGTGCCAGCAGCCTCGGGACAGGACAGATGCAGTACTTC. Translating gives CASSLGTGQMQYF.

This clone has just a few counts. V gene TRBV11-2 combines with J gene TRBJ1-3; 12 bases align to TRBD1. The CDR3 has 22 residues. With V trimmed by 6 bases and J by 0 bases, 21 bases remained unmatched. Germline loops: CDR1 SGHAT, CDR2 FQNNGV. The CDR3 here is CASSSRDRGLLSMSTSGNTIYF. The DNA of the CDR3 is TGTGCCAGCAGTTCCCGGGACAGGGGGCTTCTTAGTATGTCGACCTCTGGAAACACCATATATTTT. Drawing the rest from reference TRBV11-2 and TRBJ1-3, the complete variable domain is EAGVAQSPRYKIIEKRQSVAFWCNPISGHATLYWYQQILGQGPKLLIQFQNNGVVDDSQLPKDRFSAERLKGVDSTLKIQPAKLEDSAVYLCASSSRDRGLLSMSTSGNTIYFGEGSWLTVV.

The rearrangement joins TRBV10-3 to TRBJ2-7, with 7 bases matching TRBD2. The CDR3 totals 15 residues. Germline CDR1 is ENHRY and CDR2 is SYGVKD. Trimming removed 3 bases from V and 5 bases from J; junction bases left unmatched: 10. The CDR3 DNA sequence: TGTGCCATCAGTGAATTAGGACTAGTGGGAAACGAGCAGTACTTC. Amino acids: CAISELGLVGNEQYF.

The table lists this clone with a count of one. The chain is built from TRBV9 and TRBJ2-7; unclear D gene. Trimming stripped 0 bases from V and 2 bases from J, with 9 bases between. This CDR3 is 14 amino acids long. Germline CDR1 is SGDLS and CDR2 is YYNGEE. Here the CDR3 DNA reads TGTGCCAGCAGCGTAGGAGGTACCCCCTACGAGCAGTACTTC. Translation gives CASSVGGTPYEQYF. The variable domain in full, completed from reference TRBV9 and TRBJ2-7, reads DSGVTQTPKHLITATGQRVTLRCSPRSGDLSVYWYQQSLDQGLQFLIQYYNGEERAKGNILERFSAQQFPDLHSELNLSSLELGDSALYFCASSVGGTPYEQYFGPGTRLTVT.

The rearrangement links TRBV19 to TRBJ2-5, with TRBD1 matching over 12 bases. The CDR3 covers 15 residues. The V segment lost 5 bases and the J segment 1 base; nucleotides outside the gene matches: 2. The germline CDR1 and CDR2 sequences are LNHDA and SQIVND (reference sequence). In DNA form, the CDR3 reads TGTGCCAGTAGTGCGGGACAGGGGGCCCAAGAGACCCAGTACTTC. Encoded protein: CASSAGQGAQETQYF.

As DNA, the CDR3 is TGTGCCAGCGGCCGATCTAGCGGGGGAGGAACCGGGGAGCTGTTTTTT. As protein: CASGRSSGGGTGELFF. This chain joins TRBV11-2 and TRBJ2-2; 10 nucleotides align to TRBD2. Germline V lookup: CDR1 SGHAT, CDR2 FQNNGV. V shed 8 bases and J 5 bases; nucleotides not matched to a gene: 11. The CDR3 totals 16 residues. Drawing the rest from reference TRBV11-2 and TRBJ2-2, the complete variable domain is EAGVAQSPRYKIIEKRQSVAFWCNPISGHATLYWYQQILGQGPKLLIQFQNNGVVDDSQLPKDRFSAERLKGVDSTLKIQPAKLEDSAVYLCASGRSSGGGTGELFFGEGSRLTVL.

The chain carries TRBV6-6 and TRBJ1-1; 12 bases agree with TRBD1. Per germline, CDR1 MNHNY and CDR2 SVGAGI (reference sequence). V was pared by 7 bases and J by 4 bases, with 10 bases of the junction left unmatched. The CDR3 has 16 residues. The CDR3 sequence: CASTGTGGGWGTEAFF. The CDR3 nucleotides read TGTGCCAGCACCGGGACAGGGGGCGGATGGGGCACTGAAGCTTTCTTT.

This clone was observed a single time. In DNA, the CDR3 is TGTGCCAGCAGCCTCATCACAGATACGCAGTATTTT. It codes for CASSLITDTQYF. This chain links TRBV3-1 (or the pseudogene TRBV3-2) with TRBJ2-3; D is uncertain. The CDR3 runs 12 residues. Germline V gives CDR1 LGHDT, CDR2 YNNKEL (reference sequence). The V and J ends lost 4 bases and 2 bases respectively, with 4 bases between them.

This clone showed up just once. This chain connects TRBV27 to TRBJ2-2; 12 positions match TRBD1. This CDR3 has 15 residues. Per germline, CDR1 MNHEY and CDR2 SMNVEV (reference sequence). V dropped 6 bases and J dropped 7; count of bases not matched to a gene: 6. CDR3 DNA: TGTGCCAGCAGCAAGGGACAGGGGGCTGTCGGGGAGCTGTTTTTT. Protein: CASSKGQGAVGELFF.